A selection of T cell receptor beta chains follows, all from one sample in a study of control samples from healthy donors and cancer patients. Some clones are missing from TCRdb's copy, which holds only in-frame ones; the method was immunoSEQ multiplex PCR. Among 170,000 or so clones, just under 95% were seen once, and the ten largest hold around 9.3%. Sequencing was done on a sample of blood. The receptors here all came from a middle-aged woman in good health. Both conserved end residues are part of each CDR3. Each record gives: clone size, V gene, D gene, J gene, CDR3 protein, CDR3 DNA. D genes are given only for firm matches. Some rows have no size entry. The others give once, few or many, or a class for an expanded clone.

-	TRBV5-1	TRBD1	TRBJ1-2	CASSSLFQGVGDGYTF	TGCGCCAGCAGCTCCCTTTTCCAGGGGGTTGGGGATGGCTACACCTTC
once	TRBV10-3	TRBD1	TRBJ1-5	CAIRRDSNVNQPQHF	TGTGCCATCAGGCGGGACAGCAATGTCAATCAGCCCCAGCATTTT
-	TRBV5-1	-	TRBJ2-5	CASSLTERLETQYF	TGCGCCAGCAGCTTGACGGAGAGGTTGGAGACCCAGTACTTC
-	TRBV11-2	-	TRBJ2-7	CASSLSRPRLQQYF	TGTGCCAGCAGCTTATCCCGGCCCAGGCTTCAGCAGTACTTC
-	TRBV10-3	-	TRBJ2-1	CAISGGSLYNEQFF	TGTGCCATCAGTGGGGGCTCTCTCTATAATGAGCAGTTCTTC
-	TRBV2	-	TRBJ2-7	CASSQPGPRREQYF	TGTGCCAGCAGTCAACCGGGACCACGGAGGGAGCAGTACTTC
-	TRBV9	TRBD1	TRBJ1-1	CASSVDARGQTEAFF	TGTGCCAGCAGCGTAGATGCCAGGGGGCAAACTGAAGCTTTCTTT
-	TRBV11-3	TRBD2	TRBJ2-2	CASSPSAGGVYTGELFF	TGTGCCAGCAGCCCCTCCGCGGGAGGAGTTTACACCGGGGAGCTGTTTTTT
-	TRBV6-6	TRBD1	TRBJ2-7	CASRPGQGTYEQYF	TGTGCCAGCAGGCCTGGACAGGGAACCTACGAGCAGTACTTC
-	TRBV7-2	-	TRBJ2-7	CASSLGGSHSYEQYF	TGTGCCAGCAGCTTAGGTGGATCGCACTCCTACGAGCAGTACTTC
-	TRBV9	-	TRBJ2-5	CASSGRRVETQYF	TGTGCCAGCAGCGGTCGACGGGTAGAGACCCAGTACTTC
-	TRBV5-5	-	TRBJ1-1	CASSLTQGYTEAFF	TGTGCCAGCAGCTTAACACAGGGCTATACTGAAGCTTTCTTT
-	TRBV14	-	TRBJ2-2	CASSRWQGNTGELFF	TGTGCCAGCAGCCGGTGGCAGGGGAACACCGGGGAGCTGTTTTTT
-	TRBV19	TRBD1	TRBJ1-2	CASSEETGSNGYTF	TGTGCCAGCTCGGAAGAGACAGGGAGCAATGGCTACACCTTC
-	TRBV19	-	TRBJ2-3	CASSSRTDTQYF	TGTGCCAGTAGTTCAAGAACAGATACGCAGTATTTT
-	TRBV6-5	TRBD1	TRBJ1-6	CASSSYGTGTKSPLHF	TGTGCCAGCAGTTCCTACGGGACAGGGACTAAGTCACCCCTCCACTTT
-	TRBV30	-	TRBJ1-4	CAWSVGHLTGATNEKLFF	TGTGCCTGGAGTGTTGGGCACCTCACTGGTGCAACTAATGAAAAACTGTTTTTT
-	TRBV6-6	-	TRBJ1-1	CASSRPLRVGGVNTEAFF	TGTGCCAGCAGTCGACCACTCAGGGTAGGGGGGGTGAACACTGAAGCTTTCTTT
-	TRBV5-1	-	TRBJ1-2	CASSLGQVLGYTF	TGCGCCAGCAGCTTGGGCCAAGTTCTTGGCTACACCTTC
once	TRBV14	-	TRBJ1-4	CASSPAYGATNEKLFF	TGTGCCAGCAGCCCGGCCTACGGGGCAACTAATGAAAAACTGTTTTTT
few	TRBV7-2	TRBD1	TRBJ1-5	CASSLLGQGNQPQHF	TGTGCCAGCAGTCTTCTGGGACAGGGGAATCAGCCCCAGCATTTT
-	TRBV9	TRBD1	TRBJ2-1	CASSVAPGQGRGEQFF	TGTGCCAGCAGCGTAGCCCCGGGACAGGGTAGAGGTGAGCAGTTCTTC
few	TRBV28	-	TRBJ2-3	CASYRSWGARTDTQYF	TGTGCCAGCTATCGGAGTTGGGGGGCCCGCACAGATACGCAGTATTTT
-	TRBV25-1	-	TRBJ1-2	CASSEAVKGSSGYTF	TGTGCCAGCAGTGAAGCGGTAAAGGGTTCCTCCGGCTACACCTTC
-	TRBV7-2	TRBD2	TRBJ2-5	CASSPQLAVGSGETQYF	TGTGCCAGCAGCCCACAACTAGCGGTCGGGAGTGGAGAGACCCAGTACTTC
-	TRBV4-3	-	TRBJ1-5	CASSQDQGSNQPQHF	TGCGCCAGCAGCCAAGATCAGGGGAGCAATCAGCCCCAGCATTTT
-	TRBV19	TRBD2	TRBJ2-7	CASSKRGGSYEQYF	TGTGCCAGTAGCAAACGGGGGGGCTCCTACGAGCAGTACTTC
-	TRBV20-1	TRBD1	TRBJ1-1	CSAWDRVGAFF	TGCAGTGCTTGGGACAGGGTCGGCGCTTTCTTT
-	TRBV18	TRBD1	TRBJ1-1	CASSLRQGWANTEAFF	TGTGCCAGCTCACTTAGACAGGGCTGGGCGAACACTGAAGCTTTCTTT
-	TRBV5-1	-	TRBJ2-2	CASSSYGELFF	TGCGCCAGCAGCTCGTACGGGGAGCTGTTTTTT
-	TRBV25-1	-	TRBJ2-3	CASSGWASTDTQYF	TGTGCCAGCAGTGGATGGGCCAGCACAGATACGCAGTATTTT
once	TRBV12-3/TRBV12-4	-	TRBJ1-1	CASNGTPNTEAFF	TGTGCCAGCAATGGGACACCGAACACTGAAGCTTTCTTT
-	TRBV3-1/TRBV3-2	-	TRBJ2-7	CASSQVPGDEQYF	TGTGCCAGCAGCCAAGTCCCGGGGGACGAGCAGTACTTC
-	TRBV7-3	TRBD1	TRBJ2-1	CASSFLGTGRYNEQFF	TGTGCCAGCAGCTTCTTGGGGACAGGGCGTTACAATGAGCAGTTCTTC
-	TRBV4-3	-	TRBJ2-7	CASSQGPASHEQYF	TGCGCCAGCAGCCAAGGACCCGCCTCGCACGAGCAGTACTTC
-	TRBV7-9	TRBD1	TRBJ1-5	CASSLGQDRGLARNQPQHF	TGTGCCAGCAGCTTAGGTCAGGACAGGGGGCTTGCGCGCAATCAGCCCCAGCATTTT
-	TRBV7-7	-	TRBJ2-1	CASSPQGLSRGEQFF	TGTGCCAGCAGCCCACAGGGTCTCTCGCGAGGTGAGCAGTTCTTC
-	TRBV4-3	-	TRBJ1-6	CASSQGRGDYSYNSPLHF	TGCGCCAGCAGCCAAGGGCGGGGCGACTACTCCTATAATTCACCCCTCCACTTT
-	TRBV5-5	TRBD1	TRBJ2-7	CASSPAGTDSYEQYF	TGTGCCAGCAGCCCAGCCGGGACAGACTCCTACGAGCAGTACTTC
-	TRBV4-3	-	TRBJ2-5	CASSQEFHPQETQYF	TGCGCCAGCAGCCAAGAGTTCCATCCTCAAGAGACCCAGTACTTC
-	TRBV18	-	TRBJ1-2	CASSPAGREDGYTF	TGTGCCAGCTCACCGGCGGGCAGGGAGGATGGCTACACCTTC
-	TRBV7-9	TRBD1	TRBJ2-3	CASSVRQGIDTQYF	TGTGCCAGCAGCGTCCGACAGGGAATAGATACGCAGTATTTT
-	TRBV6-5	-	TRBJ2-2	CASSYFAGNTGELFF	TGTGCCAGCAGTTACTTCGCGGGGAACACCGGGGAGCTGTTTTTT
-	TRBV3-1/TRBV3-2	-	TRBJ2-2	CASSQAGWMNTGELFF	TGTGCCAGCAGCCAAGCGGGATGGATGAACACCGGGGAGCTGTTTTTT
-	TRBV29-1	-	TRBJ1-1	CSVEGRNTEAFF	TGCAGCGTTGAAGGACGGAACACTGAAGCTTTCTTT
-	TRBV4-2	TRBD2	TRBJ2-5	CASSQGGGRQTQYF	TGTGCCAGCAGCCAAGGGGGGGGTCGGCAGACCCAGTACTTC
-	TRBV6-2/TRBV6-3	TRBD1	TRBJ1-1	CASSGSDRVYGGTEAFF	TGTGCCAGCAGTGGGTCGGACAGGGTTTATGGAGGGACTGAAGCTTTCTTT
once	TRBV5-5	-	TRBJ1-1	CASSLGGAGDTEAFF	TGTGCCAGCAGCTTGGGGGGGGCAGGGGACACTGAAGCTTTCTTT